These 9 T cell receptor beta chains were all obtained from the same sample, sequenced in a study of metastatic and nonmetastatic thyroid tumors. All patients reached thyroid surgery having received no treatment beforehand. Using MiXCR, TCRdb re-called clones from the PCR reads. The data contain roughly 15,000 clones, more than 10% of them singletons. The sample was blood. The receptor set was obtained from a female donor with papillary thyroid cancer or a benign thyroid nodule (not recorded which). Some clones in this sample may be carry-over from other donors' samples.

The chain recombines TRBV28 with TRBJ1-2, with D hard to call. This CDR3 has 15 residues. V lost 7 bases, J lost 5 bases, and 20 bases lay in between. The germline V gene has CDR1 MDHEN and CDR2 SYDVKM. CDR3: CASTPAPRVGYGYTF. The CDR3 coding sequence is TGTGCCAGCACCCCGGCCCCCCGGGTTGGATATGGCTACACCTTC.

In this sample, this clone turned up many times. This chain links TRBV5-4 with TRBJ1-6; no firm D call. Trimming removed 2 bases from V and 0 bases from J, with 6 bases in between. The CDR3 loop spans 15 amino acids. Per the germline V gene, CDR1 is SGHNT and CDR2 is YYREEE (reference sequence). The CDR3 is CASSFTSSYNSPLHF. CDR3 nucleotide sequence: TGTGCCAGCAGCTTTACAAGCTCCTATAATTCACCCCTCCACTTT.

This clone was seen repeatedly, ten times or more. This chain links TRBV4-2 with TRBJ2-3; TRBD2 matches 7 bases. From germline, CDR1 is LGHNA and CDR2 YNFKEQ. The length of the CDR3 is 15 residues. After removal of 3 bases from V and 5 bases from J, the junction contained 8 bases not matched to a gene. The CDR3 loop reads CASSHSIAGVDTQYF. The DNA for the CDR3 is TGTGCCAGCAGCCACTCCATAGCGGGTGTAGATACGCAGTATTTT.

This clone was seen more than once but under ten times. The V gene is TRBV6-4, the J gene TRBJ1-6; no clear D gene. The CDR3 has 15 amino acids. Trimming removed 2 bases at V and 5 bases at J, with 10 bases between. Germline V CDR1 and CDR2: MRHNA, SNTAGT. The CDR3 loop reads CASSDRVGDNSPLHF. The CDR3 nucleotides read TGTGCCAGCAGTGACAGGGTTGGGGATAATTCACCCCTCCACTTT.

This clone has just a few counts. A single base separates this from a much larger clone, so it may be a read error. This chain uses TRBV3-1 with TRBJ2-5, with TRBD2 matching 9 bases. V gave up 2 bases and J gave up 5 bases; unmatched junction bases: 9. CDR3 length: 16 amino acids. Germline V gives CDR1 LGHDT, CDR2 YNNKEL (reference sequence). CDR3 coding DNA: TGTGCCAGCAGCCAACCCCTTAGCGGGGGATATGAGACCCAGTACTTC. It codes for CASSQPLSGGYETQYF.

This clone was found many times. The chain recombines TRBV5-1 with TRBJ2-7; either TRBD1 or TRBD2 may fit D (6 bases each). The germline V and J ends were trimmed by 1 base and 5 bases, with 16 bases remaining between them. CDR1 and CDR2 from the germline V gene are SGHRS and YFSETQ. The CDR3 consists of 15 residues. CDR3 bases: TGCGCCAGCAGCTTGCGGGCCGGGGGCCGGAACGAGCAGTACTTC. It translates to CASSLRAGGRNEQYF.

This clone was seen a handful of times. The rearrangement joins TRBV6-2 or TRBV6-3 to TRBJ1-2; D is unresolved. V was cut by 4 bases and J by 8 bases, with 11 bases left in between. Germline V gene lookup returns CDR1 MNHEY and CDR2 SVGEGT. This CDR3 is built from 12 residues. The CDR3: CASSWQVTGYTF. The CDR3 DNA follows: TGTGCCAGCAGTTGGCAGGTAACCGGCTACACCTTC.

This chain uses TRBV9 with TRBJ2-2; D uncertain. The germline CDR1 and CDR2 sequences are SGDLS and YYNGEE. CDR3 length: 12 amino acids. V lost 1 base to trimming and J lost 7 bases, with 5 bases between them. CDR3 DNA: TGTGCCAGCAGCGTATCGGACGGGGAGCTGTTTTTT. Translated: CASSVSDGELFF.

By sample share, this clone is medium-sized. The chain links TRBV6-1 to TRBJ2-7; D uncertain. The CDR3 contains 13 residues. Germline V gene lookup returns CDR1 MNHNS and CDR2 SASEGT. Trimming took 6 bases from V and 3 from J, leaving 12 bases between them. The CDR3 region is CASSRTTNYEQYF. In DNA form, the CDR3 reads TGTGCCAGCAGCCGAACGACAAACTACGAGCAGTACTTC.